The clone carrying this T cell receptor beta chain came up a few times. Produced via immunoSEQ multiplex PCR; TCRdb's table is partial and in-frame only. The data show about 400,000 clones, with roughly 85% seen just once and under 0.9% held by the top ten. This specimen comes from a study of cytomegalovirus exposure and HLA in healthy donors. As for the study in general: It was reported in a later analysis that the same platform had been used for the 110 or so validation repertoires as for the approximately 730 first-cohort repertoires.

Germline CDR1 SGHRS, CDR2 YFSETQ. Trimming removed 5 bases at V and 3 bases at J, with 11 bases between. The CDR3 covers 14 residues. The chain joins TRBV5-1 to TRBJ1-4; D is perhaps TRBD1 (6 bases). The sequencing input was PBMCs. The source is a woman aged 18-30 years in good health and CMV-seronegative. This CDR3 is CASRLGGSNEKLFF. The DNA of the CDR3 is TGCGCCAGCAGATTAGGGGGTTCTAATGAAAAACTGTTTTTT.